These T cell receptor beta chains were read from a single sample in a study of T cell repertoires in cytomegalovirus infection. Antigens of these TCRs are unknown. In TCRdb, the reads were re-called with MiXCR into one record per CDR3 protein. The sample yields about 830,000 distinct CDR3 sequences, approximately 32% seen once. The source was cultured CD8+ T cells from PBMCs, collected from culture after CMV antigen stimulation. Receptors originate from a human donor in good health (CMV status not recorded). Some clones in this sample may be carry-over from other donors' samples. Both conserved end residues are part of each CDR3. A D gene is named only where the DNA matches it firmly. Only part of the rows carry a size: once, few, many, or a class if the clone is expanded.

DNA: TGTGCCAGCAGCCCCCTGTCATCACCCCTCCACTTT
CDR3: CASSPLSSPLHF
size: few
V: TRBV7-8
J: TRBJ1-6
D: -

DNA: TGCGCCAGCAGCCTCGGACTAGCGGGACCTTACCAAGAGACCCAGTACTTC
CDR3: CASSLGLAGPYQETQYF
size: -
V: TRBV4-3
J: TRBJ2-5
D: TRBD2

DNA: TGTGCCAGCAGCTTAGGAAGTGACAGGGTCTATGGCTACACCTTC
CDR3: CASSLGSDRVYGYTF
size: -
V: TRBV7-9
J: TRBJ1-2
D: TRBD1

DNA: TGTGCCAGAACCGGGACAGGGGCCCTCACAGATACGCAGTATTTT
CDR3: CARTGTGALTDTQYF
size: few
V: TRBV2
J: TRBJ2-3
D: TRBD1

DNA: TGCGCCAGCAGCCAAGATCACTTAGAACAGCCCCAGCATTTT
CDR3: CASSQDHLEQPQHF
size: few
V: TRBV4-1
J: TRBJ1-5
D: -

DNA: TGTGCCAGCAGCTGGGCCAGGGGGCCGGTCGAGCAGTACTTC
CDR3: CASSWARGPVEQYF
size: -
V: TRBV5-6
J: TRBJ2-7
D: TRBD1

DNA: TGTGCCAGCAGCAACTCCAGGGGCTCTGGGGCCAACGTCCTGACTTTC
CDR3: CASSNSRGSGANVLTF
size: many
V: TRBV7-9
J: TRBJ2-6
D: -

DNA: TGTGCCAGCAGCTTAGGGCAGGCCTCCTACAATGAGCAGTTCTTC
CDR3: CASSLGQASYNEQFF
size: many
V: TRBV7-2
J: TRBJ2-1
D: -

DNA: TGTGCCAGCAGCAGGGGCTGGGGGAGCGGGGGGGAGGATACGCAGTATTTT
CDR3: CASSRGWGSGGEDTQYF
size: few
V: TRBV5-4
J: TRBJ2-3
D: TRBD2

DNA: TGCGCCAGCGTTCTGGACAGGCCATCCTACAATGAGCAGTTCTTC
CDR3: CASVLDRPSYNEQFF
size: -
V: TRBV5-1
J: TRBJ2-1
D: TRBD1

DNA: TGTGCCAGCAACACCGGGTGGGACGGCGCTATCGGTGGCTACACCTTC
CDR3: CASNTGWDGAIGGYTF
size: -
V: TRBV7-8
J: TRBJ1-2
D: -

DNA: TGCAGTGCTAGGCCGGGAAGCGGCGGGGATACGCAGTATTTT
CDR3: CSARPGSGGDTQYF
size: -
V: TRBV20-1
J: TRBJ2-3
D: -

DNA: TGTGCCAGCAGGGGGATCGAGACCCAGTACTTC
CDR3: CASRGIETQYF
size: many
V: TRBV27
J: TRBJ2-5
D: -

DNA: TGTGCCAGCTCCCCCGACAGGCGAGTTAATTCACCCCTCCACTTT
CDR3: CASSPDRRVNSPLHF
size: -
V: TRBV18
J: TRBJ1-6
D: -

DNA: TGCAGCGCAGAAAGACTACCCTACGAGCAGTACTTC
CDR3: CSAERLPYEQYF
size: few
V: TRBV29-1
J: TRBJ2-7
D: -

DNA: TGTGCCAGCAGTTACTCGAGGGGCCTAACAGATACGCAGTATTTT
CDR3: CASSYSRGLTDTQYF
size: -
V: TRBV6-8
J: TRBJ2-3
D: -

DNA: TGTGCTAGCAGCCCTCGGGCGGGGGGGACAGATACGCAGTATTTT
CDR3: CASSPRAGGTDTQYF
size: many
V: TRBV7-7
J: TRBJ2-3
D: TRBD2

DNA: TGCGCCAGCAGCCCCCTAACTAGCGGGGGGGCGGATACGCAGTATTTT
CDR3: CASSPLTSGGADTQYF
size: many
V: TRBV4-1
J: TRBJ2-3
D: TRBD2

DNA: TGCGCCAGCAGCATGGGACAGGGGGCGGCAGATACGCAGTATTTT
CDR3: CASSMGQGAADTQYF
size: few
V: TRBV5-1
J: TRBJ2-3
D: TRBD1

DNA: TGTGCCAGCAGCAAAGGGGCGGGGATGGAGCAGTTCTTC
CDR3: CASSKGAGMEQFF
size: -
V: TRBV11-2
J: TRBJ2-1
D: -

DNA: TGTGCCAGCAGTGACGGGACCGCTGTCTCCTACAATGAGCAGTTCTTC
CDR3: CASSDGTAVSYNEQFF
size: -
V: TRBV6-4
J: TRBJ2-1
D: -

DNA: TGTGCCAGTGACAGGGCTTTGAGGGATCAGCCCCAGCATTTT
CDR3: CASDRALRDQPQHF
size: -
V: TRBV19
J: TRBJ1-5
D: TRBD1

DNA: TGTGCCAGCAGCTTAGGGGTGGGGTACGAGCAGTACTTC
CDR3: CASSLGVGYEQYF
size: -
V: TRBV7-2
J: TRBJ2-7
D: -

DNA: TGTGCCAGCAGTGAACACAGGTTAATTAGCAATCAGCCCCAGCATTTT
CDR3: CASSEHRLISNQPQHF
size: many
V: TRBV6-1
J: TRBJ1-5
D: -

DNA: TGCAGTGCTAGAGATCGGCCGAAGGACCCTAACTATGGCTACACCTTC
CDR3: CSARDRPKDPNYGYTF
size: -
V: TRBV20-1
J: TRBJ1-2
D: -

DNA: TGTGCCAGCAGTTTCTTGCCGGGGGGCAATCAGCCCCAGCATTTT
CDR3: CASSFLPGGNQPQHF
size: few
V: TRBV28
J: TRBJ1-5
D: -

DNA: TGTGCCAGCAGTCCCGACAGTTATAGCACAGATACGCAGTATTTT
CDR3: CASSPDSYSTDTQYF
size: few
V: TRBV12-3/TRBV12-4
J: TRBJ2-3
D: -

DNA: TGTGCCAGTACGGAAGGGGCAACTCAGCCCCAGCATTTT
CDR3: CASTEGATQPQHF
size: -
V: TRBV19
J: TRBJ1-5
D: -

DNA: TGTGCCAGCAGCCGGGACAGGAAGGACTACGAGCAGTACTTC
CDR3: CASSRDRKDYEQYF
size: many
V: TRBV6-1
J: TRBJ2-7
D: TRBD1

DNA: TGTGCCAGCAGTCCTACAGGGTTCTCATGGGAGACCCAGTACTTC
CDR3: CASSPTGFSWETQYF
size: few
V: TRBV11-2
J: TRBJ2-5
D: -

DNA: TGTGCCAGCACCCTAAACGGGCGGAGTCTGAACACTGAAGCTTTCTTT
CDR3: CASTLNGRSLNTEAFF
size: -
V: TRBV12-3/TRBV12-4
J: TRBJ1-1
D: -

DNA: TGTGCCACCAGTGATTTCGGGACTAGCGGGGTCGGTGAGCAGTTCTTC
CDR3: CATSDFGTSGVGEQFF
size: -
V: TRBV24-1
J: TRBJ2-1
D: TRBD2

DNA: TGCGCCAGCAGCTTGGGGCAGTTTTCCTACGAGCAGTACTTC
CDR3: CASSLGQFSYEQYF
size: few
V: TRBV5-1
J: TRBJ2-7
D: -

DNA: TGTGCCAGCAGCTTAATCGGACAGAATGAAAAACTGTTTTTT
CDR3: CASSLIGQNEKLFF
size: few
V: TRBV7-6
J: TRBJ1-4
D: -

DNA: TGTGCCAGCAGCGGCCAGGGAATGGAGGAAAAACTGTTTTTT
CDR3: CASSGQGMEEKLFF
size: -
V: TRBV7-9
J: TRBJ1-4
D: -

DNA: TGTGCCAGCAGTCCGATACAGGACAGGGACACTGAAGCTTTCTTT
CDR3: CASSPIQDRDTEAFF
size: -
V: TRBV12-3/TRBV12-4
J: TRBJ1-1
D: TRBD1

DNA: TGCGCCAGCAGCAATGACGGCGGGGGGACCTCCGGGGAGCTGTTTTTT
CDR3: CASSNDGGGTSGELFF
size: -
V: TRBV4-1
J: TRBJ2-2
D: TRBD2

DNA: TGTGCCAGCAGCCCCCCCTTCTCACCCCTCCACTTT
CDR3: CASSPPFSPLHF
size: -
V: TRBV7-2
J: TRBJ1-6
D: -

DNA: TGTGCCAGCAGTTTAGGCGACGGGAGGGATGAGCAGTTCTTC
CDR3: CASSLGDGRDEQFF
size: few
V: TRBV12-3/TRBV12-4
J: TRBJ2-1
D: TRBD2

DNA: TGTGCCAGCAGCCGAGGGGGGCGGGAGACCCAGTACTTC
CDR3: CASSRGGRETQYF
size: -
V: TRBV25-1
J: TRBJ2-5
D: -

DNA: TGCAGTGCTTCAAAACCCGGGACGGGGGAATACAATGAGCAGTTCTTC
CDR3: CSASKPGTGEYNEQFF
size: few
V: TRBV20-1
J: TRBJ2-1
D: -

DNA: TGTGCCAGCAGCTTAGAGGGGGACAGGGGGCCTAACTATGGCTACACCTTC
CDR3: CASSLEGDRGPNYGYTF
size: -
V: TRBV7-6
J: TRBJ1-2
D: TRBD1

DNA: TGTGCCAGCAGCTTGGAGACAGGGGCCACCGGGGAGCTGTTTTTT
CDR3: CASSLETGATGELFF
size: few
V: TRBV7-6
J: TRBJ2-2
D: TRBD1

DNA: TGTGCCAGCAGTTACTATCGGGACAGGGAGGAAAAACTGTTTTTT
CDR3: CASSYYRDREEKLFF
size: -
V: TRBV6-5
J: TRBJ1-4
D: TRBD1